This TCR beta chain was observed in a study of Tregs in tolerant kidney transplant recipients (dated 2019 in TCRdb). Context from the whole study: Transplants used related donors with nonmyeloablative bone marrow transplantation; mixed chimerism was transient in the human trials. Before combined kidney and bone marrow transplantation, this study identified donor-specific regulatory T cells using TCRbeta sequencing and then followed those same cells after transplant. What the research found in general, with its limitations: Expanding Tregs with activated donor B cells appeared to identify the most biologically relevant and donor-specific TCRbeta repertoire. Because only a small number of patients were included, the study had limitations, and the results will need to be validated in larger populations as well as under other immunosuppression protocols. Biological reproducibility was not directly assessed, although technical replication error appeared to be minimal. In tolerant patients, the expansion of donor-specific Tregs was greater than global Treg expansion, suggesting that the expansion was antigen-driven rather than nonspecific. For some patients, the PCR primers changed as time went on, which meant samples from those patients could not be compared with one another at the nucleotide level.

For TCRbeta CDR3 sequencing, genomic DNA from the sorted cells was extracted using the QIAGEN DNeasy Blood and Tissue Kit. High-throughput TCRbeta CDR3 sequencing, which included PCR amplification with bias correction and internal controls, was done commercially through immunoSEQ. The authors' pipeline ran thus. Unique productive TCRbeta sequences were defined by CDR3 nucleotide sequence when primers matched and otherwise by CDR3 amino acid sequence together with Vbeta and Jbeta genes. Sorting error was corrected by removing sequences shared between sorted populations at a frequency ratio of 2:1 or less, and the remaining shared sequences were assigned to the higher population. Donor-reactive sequences were defined as at least 5-fold expanded in CFSE-low cells versus unstimulated cells, with frequency of at least 0.01% in CFSE-low cells. Repertoire divergence was quantified by Jensen-Shannon divergence calculated from the top 100 TCRbeta sequences ranked by frequency. For samples with multiple sequencing runs, sorting error was corrected separately for each run before the runs were pooled. In TCRdb, the immuneACCESS table is reduced to in-frame sequences with V and J assigned. These tables do not hold every clone; where another copy was compared, an unresolved V gene accounts for under half, and the others remain unexplained. Clone size and the V and J calls come from that table; the DNA yielded D and trimming. For this sample the table gives about 77,000 clones, of which nearly 98% were detected only once. The top ten clonotypes cover approximately 0.56% of the sample.

What the time point label conveys for this sample: blood sample drawn before combined kidney and bone marrow transplant. Thawed PBMCs were FACS-sorted into unstimulated Tregs (CD4+CD25+CD127-), CD4+ non-Tregs (CD4+CD25-), CD4 cells and CD8 cells. The patients were several recipients of combined kidney and bone marrow transplants from the ITN036ST trial, and samples were available only for these trial subjects. Healthy control blood was processed by Ficoll density gradient to PBMCs and cryopreserved; patient PBMCs were collected before and after transplant. Comment on this clone: Its target antigen remains unknown. Base quality data are lacking; no much larger clone is found one base away.

The CDR3 has 17 amino acids, counting the end cysteine and phenylalanine. Solely the CDR3 DNA is kept, with 51 bases framed from the first base. Trimming at the junction amounts to 4 bases on V and 8 bases on J, and the germline ends lie 25 bases apart. The germline V gene supplies CDR1 SGHTS and CDR2 YDEGEE. The source material was CD4+ T cells from blood, sampled before the transplant. The source of this sequence is a human donor who received a combined kidney and bone marrow transplant. Recombination joined TRBV5-8 with TRBJ2-1; a tentative D call is TRBD2 (5 bases match). The sequenced DNA: TGTGCCAGCAGCCCGGTTTGGACTTCACACATCAGCGATGAGCAGTTCTTC. It is translated as CASSPVWTSHISDEQFF.